The 10 T cell receptor beta chains given below trace back to one sample, sequenced in a study of CD8+ T cells in alopecia areata. Treatment in this sample: oral pan-JAK inhibitor, 5-10 mg twice daily. Investigators isolated RNA and reverse transcribed it into cDNA to act as the sequencing template. Using immunoSEQ multiplex PCR, the repertoire was profiled, and TCRdb retains in-frame clones only, with some absent. The repertoire consists of about 120,000 clones, with around 56% occurring once and the leading ten covering approximately 0.5%. The material sequenced was CD4+ T cells sorted from blood, taken at week 4, from a patient treated with tofacitinib. The receptors come from a human donor with alopecia areata.

V gene TRBV29-1 combines with J gene TRBJ1-2, with 10 bases identical to TRBD1. CDR3 size: 13 residues. V lost 6 bases to trimming and J lost 3 bases; unmatched junction nucleotides: 4. Germline V lookup: CDR1 SQVTM, CDR2 ANQGSEA. The CDR3 nucleotides are TGCAGCGTCACCGGGACAGGGGACTATGGCTACACCTTC. Protein product: CSVTGTGDYGYTF.

CDR3 residues: CASSRGQGSNYGYTF. As DNA, the CDR3 is TGTGCCAGCAGTCGAGGACAGGGCTCTAACTATGGCTACACCTTC. V gene TRBV25-1 combines with J gene TRBJ1-2; 8 bases align to TRBD1. V lost 5 bases and J lost 0; bases outside the gene matches: 5. The CDR3 contains 15 residues. Germline values: CDR1 MGHDK, CDR2 SYGVNS.

V and J are TRBV30 and TRBJ2-1, with a possible D match to TRBD2 (6 bases). Trimming left V 1 base short and J 1 base short, with 11 bases between. The V gene's germline CDR1 is GTSNPN and CDR2 SVGIG (reference sequence). The CDR3 contains 15 residues. The CDR3 sequence: CAWSDLAGSYNEQFF. In DNA form, the CDR3 reads TGTGCCTGGAGTGACCTCGCGGGGTCCTACAATGAGCAGTTCTTC.

The rearrangement links TRBV29-1 to TRBJ2-5; 8 positions agree with TRBD1. Trimming at V came to 0 bases and at J to 4 bases, leaving 7 bases not matched to a gene. This CDR3 spans 15 amino acids. Germline CDR1 SQVTM, CDR2 ANQGSEA. CDR3 protein: CSVEDLAGGGETQYF. The CDR3 nucleotides read TGCAGCGTTGAAGATCTGGCAGGGGGCGGAGAGACCCAGTACTTC.

This clone was counted once. A read error may produce the germline difference seen at one junction end. This chain links TRBV29-1 with TRBJ2-1; 7 bases agree with TRBD1. The CDR3 loop spans 14 amino acids. The germline gives CDR1 SQVTM, CDR2 ANQGSEA. CDR3: CSVEPGQINNGQFF. CDR3 coding DNA: TGCAGCGTTGAGCCGGGACAGATTAACAATGGGCAGTTCTTC.

This clone was picked up a small number of times. This chain uses TRBV15 with TRBJ2-5; the D is unclear. V was pared by 0 bases and J by 4 bases, with 12 bases between. Germline CDR1 reads LNHNV; CDR2 reads YYDKDF (reference sequence). The CDR3 contains 15 residues. The CDR3 loop reads CATSREGMAGETQYF. The CDR3 nucleotides read TGTGCCACCAGCAGAGAAGGGATGGCAGGAGAGACCCAGTACTTC.

V and J are TRBV10-3 and TRBJ2-7; a weak D match, TRBD1 (5 bases). CDR1 ENHRY and CDR2 SYGVKD come from the germline V gene. V was cut by 6 bases and J by 7 bases, with 10 bases left in between. This CDR3 comprises 11 residues. The CDR3 nucleotides read TGTGCCATCAGGGCAGGGTGGGAGCAGTACTTC. Residues: CAIRAGWEQYF.

The V call is TRBV5-4, the J call TRBJ1-5; D is unclear. Germline lookup yields CDR1 SGHNT and CDR2 YYREEE (reference sequence). The CDR3 runs 14 residues. V was pared by 0 bases and J by 4 bases, with 8 bases between. CDR3 bases: TGTGCCAGCAGCTTGGCCGGTGGGAATCAGCCCCAGCATTTT. Translation: CASSLAGGNQPQHF.

The chain employs TRBV29-1 and TRBJ2-1; weak D call: TRBD2 (5 bases). The CDR3 loop spans 13 amino acids. The ends were cut back, 4 bases at V and 2 bases at J, with 9 bases in the middle. Germline V gene sequence: CDR1 SQVTM, CDR2 ANQGSEA. Here the CDR3 DNA reads TGCAGCGTTGGGGAGACCCCCTACAATGAGCAGTTCTTC. Its protein product is CSVGETPYNEQFF.

The rearrangement links TRBV14 to TRBJ2-5, with D hard to call. Germline V lookup: CDR1 SGHDN, CDR2 FVKESK. The germline V and J ends were trimmed by 0 bases and 4 bases, with 12 bases remaining between them. This CDR3 spans 15 amino acids. CDR3 in DNA: TGTGCCAGCAGCCAAGACAGCATCTTGGGAGAGACCCAGTACTTC. Amino acid sequence: CASSQDSILGETQYF. The full variable domain, with the rest looked up from reference TRBV14 and TRBJ2-5, is EAGVTQFPSHSVIEKGQTVTLRCDPISGHDNLYWYRRVMGKEIKFLLHFVKESKQDESGMPNNRFLAERTGGTYSTLKVQPAELEDSGVYFCASSQDSILGETQYFGPGTRLLVL.